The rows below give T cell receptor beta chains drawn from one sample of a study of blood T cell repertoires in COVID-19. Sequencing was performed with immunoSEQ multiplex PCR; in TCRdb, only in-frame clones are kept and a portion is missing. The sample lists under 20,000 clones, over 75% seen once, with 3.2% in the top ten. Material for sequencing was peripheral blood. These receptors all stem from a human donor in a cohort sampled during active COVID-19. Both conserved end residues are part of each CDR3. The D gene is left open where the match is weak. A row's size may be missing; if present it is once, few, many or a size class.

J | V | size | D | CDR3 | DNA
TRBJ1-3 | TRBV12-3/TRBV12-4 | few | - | CASGLSGNTIYF | TGTGCCAGCGGGCTTTCCGGAAACACCATATATTTT
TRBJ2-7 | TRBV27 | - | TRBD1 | CASSQTGTVSYEQYF | TGTGCCAGCAGTCAAACCGGGACAGTCTCCTACGAGCAGTACTTC
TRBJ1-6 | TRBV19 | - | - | CASMVAANSPLHF | TGTGCCAGTATGGTGGCGGCTAATTCACCCCTCCACTTT
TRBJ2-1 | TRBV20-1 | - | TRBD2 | CSASPGLAGLLGSSYNEQFF | TGCAGTGCTAGTCCGGGACTAGCGGGATTACTGGGGAGCTCCTACAATGAGCAGTTCTTC
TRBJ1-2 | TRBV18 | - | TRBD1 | CASSREVQGALGYTF | TGTGCCAGCTCACGGGAAGTACAGGGGGCGCTTGGCTACACCTTC
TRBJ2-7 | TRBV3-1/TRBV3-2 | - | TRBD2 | CASSQGFGTSGREQYF | TGTGCCAGCAGCCAAGGATTTGGGACTAGCGGGAGGGAGCAGTACTTC
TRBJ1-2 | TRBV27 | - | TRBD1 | CASRRQGAGYTF | TGTGCCAGCAGACGACAGGGGGCCGGCTACACCTTC
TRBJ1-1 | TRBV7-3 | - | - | CASSLEQNTEAFF | TGTGCCAGCAGCCTTGAACAGAACACTGAAGCTTTCTTT
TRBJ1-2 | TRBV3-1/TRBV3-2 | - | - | CASSQGGGGVYGYTF | TGTGCCAGCAGCCAAGGGGGAGGGGGAGTCTATGGCTACACCTTC
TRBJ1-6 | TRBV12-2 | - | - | CASRFLDKTYNSPLHF | TGTGCAAGTCGCTTTCTGGACAAGACCTATAATTCACCCCTCCACTTT
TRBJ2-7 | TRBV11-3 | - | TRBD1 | CASSLGQGNYEQYF | TGTGCCAGCAGCTTGGGACAGGGGAACTACGAGCAGTACTTC
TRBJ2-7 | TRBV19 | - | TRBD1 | CASRAGQGPYEQYF | TGTGCCAGTCGAGCGGGACAGGGTCCCTACGAGCAGTACTTC
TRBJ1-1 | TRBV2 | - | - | CASRDGTLELIYTEAFF | TGTGCCAGCAGGGACGGGACACTGGAATTAATCTACACTGAAGCTTTCTTT
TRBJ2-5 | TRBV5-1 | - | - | CASSLGTLQETQYF | TGCGCCAGCAGCCTCGGGACTCTCCAAGAGACCCAGTACTTC
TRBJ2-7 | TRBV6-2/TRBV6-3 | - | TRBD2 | CASSLLADYEQYF | TGTGCCAGCAGCCTCCTAGCGGACTACGAGCAGTACTTC
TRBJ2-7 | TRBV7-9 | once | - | CASSLDAKPYEQYF | TGTGCCAGCAGCTTAGACGCGAAACCCTACGAGCAGTACTTC
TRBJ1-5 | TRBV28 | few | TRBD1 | CAVQGGPNQPQHF | TGTGCCGTACAGGGGGGTCCCAATCAGCCCCAGCATTTT
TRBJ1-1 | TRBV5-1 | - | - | CASSSGDVLDTEAFF | TGCGCCAGCAGCTCGGGAGATGTCCTCGACACTGAAGCTTTCTTT
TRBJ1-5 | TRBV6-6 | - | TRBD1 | CASSKQGWGNQPQHF | TGTGCCAGCAGTAAACAGGGGTGGGGCAATCAGCCCCAGCATTTT
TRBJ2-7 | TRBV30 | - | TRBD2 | CAWTRGLAGIYEQYF | TGTGCCTGGACCCGTGGACTAGCGGGGATCTACGAGCAGTACTTC
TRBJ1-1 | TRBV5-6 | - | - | CASSLGPSQAFF | TGTGCCAGCAGCTTGGGGCCGTCGCAGGCTTTCTTT
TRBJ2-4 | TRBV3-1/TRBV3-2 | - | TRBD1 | CASSQDRGTEQYF | TGTGCCAGCAGCCAAGATCGAGGGACAGAGCAGTACTTC
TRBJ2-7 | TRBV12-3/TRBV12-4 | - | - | CASSPSGREQYF | TGTGCCAGCAGTCCCTCAGGGAGGGAGCAGTACTTC
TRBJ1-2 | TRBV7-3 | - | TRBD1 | CASSQRGQGGGYTF | TGTGCCAGCAGCCAGCGTGGACAGGGAGGTGGCTACACCTTC
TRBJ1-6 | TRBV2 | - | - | CASTGREDSPLHF | TGTGCCAGCACAGGGCGTGAGGATTCACCCCTCCACTTT
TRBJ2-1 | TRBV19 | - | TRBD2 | CASSILAGAEQFF | TGTGCCAGTAGTATATTGGCGGGAGCTGAGCAGTTCTTC
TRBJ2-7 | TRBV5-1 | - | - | CASSLDNYEQYF | TGCGCCAGCAGCTTGGATAACTACGAGCAGTACTTC
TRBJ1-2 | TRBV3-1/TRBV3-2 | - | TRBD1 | CASSQAGGGDYGYTF | TGTGCCAGCAGCCAGGCAGGGGGCGGTGACTATGGCTACACCTTC
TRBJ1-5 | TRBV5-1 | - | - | CASSLGAGNQPQHF | TGCGCCAGCAGCTTGGGGGCAGGGAATCAGCCCCAGCATTTT
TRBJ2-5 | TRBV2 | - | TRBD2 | CASARGLAGKETQYF | TGTGCCAGCGCAAGAGGACTAGCGGGAAAAGAGACCCAGTACTTC
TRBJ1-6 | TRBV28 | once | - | CASSFAGSRSPLHF | TGTGCCAGCAGTTTCGCAGGGTCTCGATCACCCCTCCACTTT
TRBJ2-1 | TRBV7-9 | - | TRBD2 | CASSLDLAAYNEQFF | TGTGCCAGCAGCTTAGACCTAGCGGCCTACAATGAGCAGTTCTTC
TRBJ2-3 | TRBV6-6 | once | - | CASTYPGGTDTQYF | TGTGCCAGCACCTACCCGGGGGGCACAGATACGCAGTATTTT